This T cell receptor beta chain came from a study of T-cell memory formation after mild COVID-19. Only a few counts were recorded for this clonotype. The CDR3 totals 15 residues. The J segment lost 4 bases and the V segment lost 5 bases, leaving 5 bases of the junction unmatched. Per the germline V gene, CDR1 is SGHTA and CDR2 is FQGNSA. Constant-segment primers served in 5'RACE that generated TCR alpha and TCR beta cDNA libraries bearing sample barcodes and UMIs. MiXCR, run by TCRdb on the 5' RACE reads, gives a single entry per CDR3 protein. Of around 310,000 distinct CDR3 sequences listed, roughly 20% are singletons.

This receptor was taken from a man between 18 and 35 years old who had mild COVID-19 (a few samples of this study predate the infection). Cell type and time point are not known. Sequencing used PBMCs or a T cell subset sorted from them (not recorded which). The chain links TRBV7-2 to TRBJ2-3; 11 bases fit TRBD2. In DNA, the CDR3 is TGTGCCAGCAGCCCGACTAGCGGGGTGGCAGATACGCAGTATTTT. This encodes CASSPTSGVADTQYF. Using reference TRBV7-2 and TRBJ2-3 for the parts outside the CDR3, the full variable domain is GAGVSQSPSNKVTEKGKDVELRCDPISGHTALYWYRQSLGQGLEFLIYFQGNSAPDKSGLPSDRFSAERTGGSVSTLTIQRTQQEDSAVYLCASSPTSGVADTQYFGPGTRLTVL.